One sample yielded the 9 T cell receptor beta chains listed below, sequenced in a study of cytomegalovirus exposure and HLA in healthy donors. PCR employed 60 Vbeta and 13 Jbeta primers. Assay used: immunoSEQ multiplex PCR; TCRdb lists only in-frame clones, some missing. This table has some 90,000 clones, 76% appearing once. Sequencing was performed on PBMCs. These TCRs come from a man in his forties in good health and CMV-seronegative.

This CDR3 is CASSYLPGSGKNIQYF. The CDR3 region has the DNA TGTGCCAGCAGTTACTTACCAGGGTCGGGCAAAAACATTCAGTACTTC. The rearrangement joins TRBV6-5 to TRBJ2-4, with D possibly matching TRBD1 (5 bases). Per the germline V gene, CDR1 is MNHEY and CDR2 is SVGAGI. This CDR3 contains 16 residues. The V and J ends lost 1 base and 3 bases respectively, with 13 bases between them.

The chain links TRBV7-9 to TRBJ2-7, with TRBD1 identical over 7 bases. V lost 5 bases, J lost 7 bases, and 20 bases stayed unmatched. The CDR3 extends over 17 amino acids. Germline V gives CDR1 SEHNR, CDR2 FQNEAQ (reference sequence). CDR3 amino acids: CASSPPFRQGALGEQYF. DNA for the CDR3: TGTGCCAGCAGCCCCCCTTTCAGACAGGGTGCCCTCGGGGAGCAGTACTTC.

The chain recombines TRBV27 with TRBJ1-1; D is unclear. Trimming stripped 6 bases from V and 0 bases from J, with 11 bases between. The CDR3 loop spans 14 amino acids. Germline CDR1 is MNHEY and CDR2 is SMNVEV (reference sequence). DNA for the CDR3: TGTGCCAGCAGAGATCACAGCATGAACACTGAAGCTTTCTTT. Its protein is CASRDHSMNTEAFF.

The genes are TRBV12-5 and TRBJ2-1; 9 positions match TRBD1. CDR1 is LGHNT, CDR2 FRNRAP, per germline. This CDR3 has 14 amino acids. V lost 7 bases to trimming and J lost 3 bases; unmatched junction nucleotides: 4. In nucleotides, the CDR3 is TGTGCTAGTGTCGGGGGACAGGGCTACAATGAGCAGTTCTTC. Residues: CASVGGQGYNEQFF.

The chain combines TRBV5-1 with TRBJ1-6; D is perhaps TRBD1 (6 bases). Germline CDR1 reads SGHRS; CDR2 reads YFSETQ. V lost 2 bases, J lost 6 bases, and 12 bases lay in between. The CDR3 runs to 15 residues. CDR3: CASSFQRQANSPLHF. CDR3 DNA sequence: TGCGCCAGCAGCTTTCAACGACAGGCTAATTCACCCCTCCACTTT.

This clone was observed once. This chain connects TRBV7-3 to TRBJ2-5; perhaps TRBD2 as D (5 bases). Trimming removed 5 bases from V and 1 base from J, with 8 bases in between. The CDR3 is 13 residues long. CDR1 is SGHTA, CDR2 FQGTGA, per germline. CDR3 nucleotides: TGTGCCAGCAGCCAGACTACCCAAGAGACCCAGTACTTC. It specifies CASSQTTQETQYF.

The CDR3 nucleotides are TGTGCCACTGCCGGACAAACAAATCAGCCCCAGCATTTT. It codes for CATAGQTNQPQHF. V and J are TRBV28 and TRBJ1-5; D perhaps matches TRBD1 (5 bases). V gave up 10 bases and J gave up 4 bases, with 14 bases separating them. The CDR3 is 13 amino acids. Looked up from germline, CDR1 is MDHEN and CDR2 is SYDVKM.

J is TRBJ2-5 and V is TRBV27; possible D gene TRBD2, 5 bases. Per germline, CDR1 MNHEY and CDR2 SMNVEV (reference sequence). There are 14 residues in the CDR3. The germline V and J ends were trimmed by 5 bases and 5 bases, with 15 bases remaining between them. For the CDR3, the DNA is TGTGCCAGCAGTCCCCTCTCTCGAGGGGAGACCCAGTACTTC. It codes for CASSPLSRGETQYF.

This sequence joins TRBV11-2 and TRBJ1-4, with 7 nucleotides matching TRBD1. The CDR3 covers 14 residues. Trimming took 2 bases from V and 6 from J; bases not matched to a gene: 3. Germline V gene data show CDR1 as SGHAT and CDR2 as FQNNGV. DNA of the CDR3: TGTGCCAGCAGCTTACGCACAGGGGATGAAAAACTGTTTTTT. Translated: CASSLRTGDEKLFF.